This T cell receptor (beta chain) emerged from a study of blood T cell repertoires in COVID-19 (dated by TCRdb to 2018 to 2021). Describing the broader study: Samples covering the acute and convalescent phases of COVID-19 were provided by collaborators in the United States, Italy and Spain. Where HLA class I and class II types were available, the types were taken from metadata supplied by the sample provider, not from assay-based typing. The samples were drawn from the first 160 participants of the ongoing ImmuneRACE study and from 1,200 or so subjects provided by 6 global collaborators. The repertoires were made available in a free public database intended to serve as a resource for research on the immune response to SARS-CoV-2. The prospective study material was composed of cDNA or gDNA derived from T cells, B-cell-depleted T cells, or PBMCs. A de-identified subject ID, COVID-19 status, age in years and sex were almost always included in the sample metadata. The dataset comprised deeply sampled blood TCRbeta repertoires from subjects exposed to, actively infected with, or recovered from COVID-19.

The germline V gene specifies SGHTA as CDR1 and FQGNSA as CDR2. The CDR3 numbers 16 residues from cysteine through phenylalanine. Only the CDR3 part of the read is kept: 48 bases, read in frame from the first base. Relative to germline, V is 1 base shorter and J is 3 bases shorter, with 15 bases between their ends. Points on this clone: Its antigen remains unidentified. The record has no base qualities; no much larger clone is one base away.

TCRbeta CDR3 regions were amplified from genomic DNA using the immunoSEQ Assay, a bias-controlled multiplex PCR. The paper's processing steps were these. The number of nucleated cells in each sample was estimated by amplification of reference gene primers within the assay. To quantify the absolute abundance of each unique TCRbeta CDR3 rearrangement, sequence reads were collapsed and filtered. For each sample, productive Simpson clonality was calculated as the square root of Simpson's diversity index across productive rearrangements. The table comes from immuneACCESS by way of TCRdb, which keeps in-frame sequences with V and J called. Part of the clones is missing from these tables; in studies checked, under half for an unresolved V gene and the rest for unknown reasons. V and J calls and clone size are given by that table; D and trimming were obtained from the DNA. This sample gives some 200,000 clones in total; 94% of them show up just once. About 0.76% of the sample comes from the top ten.

At one collaborating source in Seattle, patients were enrolled during active infection and were followed longitudinally through the course of disease. Collaborating institutions collected whole blood in K2EDTA tubes following their own protocols. For TCRbeta analysis, collaborators shipped samples as frozen whole blood, isolated PBMCs, or DNA extracted from either of those sample types. Findings and caveats that apply to the study as a whole: How much clinical and demographic metadata was included differed by source and by participant, and the metadata was provided uncurated.

This receptor was obtained from a man in his thirties or forties with COVID-19, enrolled during active disease. The V gene is TRBV7-2 and the J gene is TRBJ1-1, with a weak D call of TRBD1 (6 bases match). The sequenced sample consisted of peripheral blood. The CDR3 region: CASSLEGTGLYTEAFF. The nucleotide sequence reads as follows: TGTGCCAGCAGCTTAGAGGGCACAGGGCTTTACACTGAAGCTTTCTTT.